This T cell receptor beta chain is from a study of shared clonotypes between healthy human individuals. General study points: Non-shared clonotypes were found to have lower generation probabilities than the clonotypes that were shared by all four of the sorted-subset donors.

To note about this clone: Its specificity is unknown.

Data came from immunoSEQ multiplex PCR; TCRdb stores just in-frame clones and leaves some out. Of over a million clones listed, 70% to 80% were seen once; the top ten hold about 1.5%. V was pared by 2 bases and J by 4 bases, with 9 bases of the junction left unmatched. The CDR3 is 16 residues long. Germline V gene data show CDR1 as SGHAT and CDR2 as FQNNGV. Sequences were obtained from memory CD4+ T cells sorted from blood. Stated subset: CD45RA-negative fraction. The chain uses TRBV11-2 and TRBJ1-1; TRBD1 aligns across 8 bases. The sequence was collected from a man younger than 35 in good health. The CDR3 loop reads CASSLNQGARGTEAFF. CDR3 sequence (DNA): TGTGCCAGCAGCTTAAATCAGGGGGCGCGTGGCACTGAAGCTTTCTTT.